Reported below is one T cell receptor beta chain. This entry belongs to a study of blood T cell repertoires in COVID-19. Profiling relied on immunoSEQ multiplex PCR, and the TCRdb table lists in-frame clones only, not all of them. The repertoire holds more than 95,000 clones, with about 82% as singletons. Sequencing used peripheral blood. This receptor was identified in a human donor in a cohort sampled during active COVID-19.

This chain's CDR3 is CASSQQGGGQPQHF. The CDR3 DNA is TGTGCCAGCAGCCAACAAGGGGGCGGGCAGCCCCAGCATTTT. V and J are TRBV3-1 (or the pseudogene TRBV3-2) and TRBJ1-5; 7 nucleotides match TRBD1. The CDR3 loop spans 14 amino acids. Germline V lookup: CDR1 LGHDT, CDR2 YNNKEL (reference sequence). V was clipped by 2 bases and J by 7 bases; unmatched bases: 5.